This T cell receptor beta chain was recovered during a study of T-cell memory formation after mild COVID-19. TCRdb re-called the 5' RACE reads with MiXCR, one entry per CDR3 protein. The table includes roughly 150,000 distinct CDR3 sequences, roughly a quarter detected once. This clonotype was counted between two and nine times. This CDR3 has 14 residues. The germline gives CDR1 SGHRS, CDR2 YFSETQ. V lost 5 bases, J lost 2 bases, and 4 bases stayed unmatched. The material sequenced was PBMCs or a T cell subset sorted from them (not recorded which). The sequence came from an adult woman who had mild COVID-19 (a few samples of this study predate the infection). Cell type and time point are not known. This rearrangement joins TRBV5-1 to TRBJ2-7, with 10 bases aligning to TRBD2. The CDR3 sequence is CASSRTSGAYEQYF. CDR3 DNA sequence: TGCGCCAGCAGTCGAACTAGCGGGGCCTACGAGCAGTACTTC.